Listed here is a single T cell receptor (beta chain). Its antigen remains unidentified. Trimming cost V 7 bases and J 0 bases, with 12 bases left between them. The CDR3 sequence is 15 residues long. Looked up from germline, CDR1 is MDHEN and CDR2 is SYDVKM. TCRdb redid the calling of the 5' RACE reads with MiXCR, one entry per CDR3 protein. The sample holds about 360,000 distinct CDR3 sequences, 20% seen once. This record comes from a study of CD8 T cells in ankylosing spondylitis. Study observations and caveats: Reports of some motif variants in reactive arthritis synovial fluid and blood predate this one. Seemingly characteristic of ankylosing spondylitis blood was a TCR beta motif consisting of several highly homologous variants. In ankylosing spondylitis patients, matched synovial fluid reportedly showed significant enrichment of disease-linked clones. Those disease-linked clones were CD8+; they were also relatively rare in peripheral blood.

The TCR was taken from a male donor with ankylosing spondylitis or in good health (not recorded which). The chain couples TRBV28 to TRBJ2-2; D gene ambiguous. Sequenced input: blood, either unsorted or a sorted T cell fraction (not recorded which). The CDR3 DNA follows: TGTGCCAGCACCTCCCGGTCCTCGAACACCGGGGAGCTGTTTTTT. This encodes CASTSRSSNTGELFF.